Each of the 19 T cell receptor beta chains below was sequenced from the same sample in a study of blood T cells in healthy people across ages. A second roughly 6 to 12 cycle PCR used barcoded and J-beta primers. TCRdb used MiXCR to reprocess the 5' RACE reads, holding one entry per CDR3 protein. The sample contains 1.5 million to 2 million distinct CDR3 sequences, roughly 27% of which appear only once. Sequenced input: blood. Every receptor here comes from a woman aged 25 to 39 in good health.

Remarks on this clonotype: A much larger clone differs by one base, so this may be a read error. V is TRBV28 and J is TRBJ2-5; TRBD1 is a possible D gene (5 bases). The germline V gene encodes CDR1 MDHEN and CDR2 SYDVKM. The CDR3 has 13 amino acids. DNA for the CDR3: TGTGCCGGCAGTTTGACAGACAGAGAGACCCAGTACTTC. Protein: CAGSLTDRETQYF.

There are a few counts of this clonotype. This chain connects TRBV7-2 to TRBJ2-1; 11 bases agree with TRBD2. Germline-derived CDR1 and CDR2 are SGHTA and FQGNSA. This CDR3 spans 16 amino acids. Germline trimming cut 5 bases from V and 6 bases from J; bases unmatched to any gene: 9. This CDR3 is CASSERVLAGGNEQFF. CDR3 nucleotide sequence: TGTGCCAGCAGCGAGAGGGTCCTAGCGGGAGGCAATGAGCAGTTCTTC.

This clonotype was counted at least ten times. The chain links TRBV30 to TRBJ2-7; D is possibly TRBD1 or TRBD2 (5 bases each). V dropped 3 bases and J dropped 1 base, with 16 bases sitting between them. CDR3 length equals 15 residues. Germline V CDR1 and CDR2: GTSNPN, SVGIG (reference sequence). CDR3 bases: TGTGCCTGGAGGACGCTTCCGGGGCTATCCTACGAGCAGTACTTC. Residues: CAWRTLPGLSYEQYF.

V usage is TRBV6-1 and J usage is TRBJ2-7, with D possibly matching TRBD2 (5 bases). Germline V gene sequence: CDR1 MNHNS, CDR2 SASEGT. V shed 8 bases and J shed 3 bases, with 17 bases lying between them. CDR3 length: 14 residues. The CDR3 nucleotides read TGTGCCAGCTCCCCTACAGCGGCCTACTACGAGCAGTACTTC. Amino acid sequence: CASSPTAAYYEQYF.

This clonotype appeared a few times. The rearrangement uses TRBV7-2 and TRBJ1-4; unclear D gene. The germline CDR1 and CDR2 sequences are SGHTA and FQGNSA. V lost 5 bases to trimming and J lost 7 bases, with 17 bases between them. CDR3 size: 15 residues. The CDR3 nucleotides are TGTGCCAGCAGCGCCCGTACGGGAGTAAGTGAAAAACTGTTTTTT. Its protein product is CASSARTGVSEKLFF.

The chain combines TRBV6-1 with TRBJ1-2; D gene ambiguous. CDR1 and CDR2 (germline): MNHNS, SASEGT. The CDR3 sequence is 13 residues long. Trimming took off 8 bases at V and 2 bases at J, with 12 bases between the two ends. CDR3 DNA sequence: TGTGCCAGCGAGATAACAGCAAACTATGGCTACACCTTC. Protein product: CASEITANYGYTF.

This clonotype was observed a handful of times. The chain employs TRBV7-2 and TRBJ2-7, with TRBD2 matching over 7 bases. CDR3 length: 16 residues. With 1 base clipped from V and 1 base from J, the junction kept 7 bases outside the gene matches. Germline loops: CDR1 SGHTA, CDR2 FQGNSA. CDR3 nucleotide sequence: TGTGCCAGCAGCTTAGGGGGGGGACTAAGGTCCTACGAGCAGTACTTC. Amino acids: CASSLGGGLRSYEQYF. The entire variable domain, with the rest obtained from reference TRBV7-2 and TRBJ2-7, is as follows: GAGVSQSPSNKVTEKGKDVELRCDPISGHTALYWYRQSLGQGLEFLIYFQGNSAPDKSGLPSDRFSAERTGGSVSTLTIQRTQQEDSAVYLCASSLGGGLRSYEQYFGPGTRLTVT.

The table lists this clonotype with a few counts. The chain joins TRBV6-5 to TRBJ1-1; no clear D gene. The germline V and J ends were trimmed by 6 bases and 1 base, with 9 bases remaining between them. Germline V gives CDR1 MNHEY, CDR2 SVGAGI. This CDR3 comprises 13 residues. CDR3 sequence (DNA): TGTGCCAGCAGGCCTTGGGCGAACACTGAAGCTTTCTTT. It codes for CASRPWANTEAFF.

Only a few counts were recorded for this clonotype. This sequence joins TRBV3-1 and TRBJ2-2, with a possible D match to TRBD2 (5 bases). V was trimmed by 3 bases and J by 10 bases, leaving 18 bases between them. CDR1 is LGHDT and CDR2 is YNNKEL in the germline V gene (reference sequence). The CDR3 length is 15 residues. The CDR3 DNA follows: TGTGCCAGCAGCCACTGGACGAGCGGTTCGGAGGAGCTGTTTTTT. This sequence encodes CASSHWTSGSEELFF. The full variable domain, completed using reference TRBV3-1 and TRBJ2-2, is DTAVSQTPKYLVTQMGNDKSIKCEQNLGHDTMYWYKQDSKKFLKIMFSYNNKELIINETVPNRFSPKSPDKAHLNLHINSLELGDSAVYFCASSHWTSGSEELFFGEGSRLTVL.

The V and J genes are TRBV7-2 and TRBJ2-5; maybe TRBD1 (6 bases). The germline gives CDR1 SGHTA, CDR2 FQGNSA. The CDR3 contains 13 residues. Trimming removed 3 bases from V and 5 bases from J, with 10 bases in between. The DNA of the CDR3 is TGTGCCAGCAGCTTCTCGCAGGGGGAGACCCAGTACTTC. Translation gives CASSFSQGETQYF.

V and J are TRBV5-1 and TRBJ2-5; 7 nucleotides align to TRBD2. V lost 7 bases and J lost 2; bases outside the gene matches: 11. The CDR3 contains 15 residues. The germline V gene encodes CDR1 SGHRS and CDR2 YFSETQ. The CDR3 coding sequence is TGCGCCAGCGGACGGGGGGTAGTTGGTCAAGAGACCCAGTACTTC. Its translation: CASGRGVVGQETQYF.

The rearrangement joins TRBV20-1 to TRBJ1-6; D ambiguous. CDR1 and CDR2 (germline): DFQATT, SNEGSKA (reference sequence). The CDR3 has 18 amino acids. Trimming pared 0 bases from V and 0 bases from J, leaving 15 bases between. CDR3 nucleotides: TGCAGTGCTAGAGATAGTCGGCAGGCGAGCTCCTATAATTCACCCCTCCACTTT. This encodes CSARDSRQASSYNSPLHF.

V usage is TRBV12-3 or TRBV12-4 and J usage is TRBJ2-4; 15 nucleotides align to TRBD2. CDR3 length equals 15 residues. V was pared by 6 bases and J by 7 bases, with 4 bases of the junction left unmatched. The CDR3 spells CASRGLAGGPNIQYF. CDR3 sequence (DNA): TGTGCCAGCAGAGGACTAGCGGGGGGGCCGAACATTCAGTACTTC.

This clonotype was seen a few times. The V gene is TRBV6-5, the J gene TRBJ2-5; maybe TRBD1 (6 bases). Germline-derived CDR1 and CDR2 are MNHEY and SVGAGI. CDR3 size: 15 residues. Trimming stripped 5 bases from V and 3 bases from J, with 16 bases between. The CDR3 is CASSHHDGQKETQYF. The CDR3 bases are TGTGCCAGCAGTCACCACGACGGACAGAAAGAGACCCAGTACTTC.

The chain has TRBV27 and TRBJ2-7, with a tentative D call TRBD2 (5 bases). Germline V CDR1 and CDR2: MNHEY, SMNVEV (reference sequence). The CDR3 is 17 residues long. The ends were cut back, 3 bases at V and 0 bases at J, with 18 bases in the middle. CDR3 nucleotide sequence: TGTGCCAGCAGTTTGCGACCGTCGGTAGCGACCTCCTACGAGCAGTACTTC. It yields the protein CASSLRPSVATSYEQYF.

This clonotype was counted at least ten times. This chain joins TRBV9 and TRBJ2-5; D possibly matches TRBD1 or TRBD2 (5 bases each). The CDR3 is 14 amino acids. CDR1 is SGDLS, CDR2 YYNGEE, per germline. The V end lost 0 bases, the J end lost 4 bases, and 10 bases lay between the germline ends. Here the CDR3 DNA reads TGTGCCAGCAGCGTAGGGGACCTCCGAGAGACCCAGTACTTC. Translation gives CASSVGDLRETQYF.

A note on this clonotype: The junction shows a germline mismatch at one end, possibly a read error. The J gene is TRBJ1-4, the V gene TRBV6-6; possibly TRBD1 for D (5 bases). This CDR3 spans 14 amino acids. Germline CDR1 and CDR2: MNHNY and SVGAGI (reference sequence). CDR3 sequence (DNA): TGTGCCAGCAGTGACTCAGGGACTAATGAAAAACTGTTTTTT. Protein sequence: CASSDSGTNEKLFF.

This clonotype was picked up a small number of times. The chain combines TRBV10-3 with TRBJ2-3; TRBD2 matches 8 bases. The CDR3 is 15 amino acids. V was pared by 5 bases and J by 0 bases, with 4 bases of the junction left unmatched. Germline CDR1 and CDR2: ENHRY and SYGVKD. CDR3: CAISSAGVSTDTQYF. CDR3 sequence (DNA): TGTGCCATCAGTTCAGCGGGGGTTAGCACAGATACGCAGTATTTT.

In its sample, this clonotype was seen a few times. CDR3 coding DNA: TGTGCCAGCCGACGAATTGGGAGGGGGCTCTATGGGGCCAACGTCCTGACTTTC. Translating it yields CASRRIGRGLYGANVLTF. V usage is TRBV27 and J usage is TRBJ2-6; D is perhaps TRBD1 or TRBD2 (7 bases each). Germline CDR1 MNHEY, CDR2 SMNVEV (reference sequence). V lost 8 bases and J 3 bases, leaving 23 bases between the germline ends. The CDR3 loop spans 18 amino acids. The full variable domain, its missing parts supplied by reference TRBV27 and TRBJ2-6, is EAQVTQNPRYLITVTGKKLTVTCSQNMNHEYMSWYRQDPGLGLRQIYYSMNVEVTDKGDVPEGYKVSRKEKRNFPLILESPSPNQTSLYFCASRRIGRGLYGANVLTFGAGSRLTVL.